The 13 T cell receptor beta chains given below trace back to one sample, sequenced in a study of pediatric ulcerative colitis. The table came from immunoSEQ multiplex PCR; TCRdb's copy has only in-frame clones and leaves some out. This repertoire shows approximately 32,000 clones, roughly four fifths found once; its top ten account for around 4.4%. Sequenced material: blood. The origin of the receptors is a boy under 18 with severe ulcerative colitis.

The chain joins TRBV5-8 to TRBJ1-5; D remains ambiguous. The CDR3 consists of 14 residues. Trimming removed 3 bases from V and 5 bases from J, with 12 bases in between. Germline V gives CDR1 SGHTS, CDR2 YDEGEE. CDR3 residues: CASSSGRIHQPQHF. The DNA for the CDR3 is TGTGCCAGCAGCTCCGGGAGAATTCATCAGCCCCAGCATTTT.

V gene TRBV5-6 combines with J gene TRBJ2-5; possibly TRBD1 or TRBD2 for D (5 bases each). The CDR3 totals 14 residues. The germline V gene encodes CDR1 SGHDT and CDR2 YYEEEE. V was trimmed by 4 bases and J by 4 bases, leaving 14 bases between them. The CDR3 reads CASSPGQRGETQYF. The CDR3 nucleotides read TGTGCCAGCAGCCCGGGGCAAAGGGGAGAGACCCAGTACTTC.

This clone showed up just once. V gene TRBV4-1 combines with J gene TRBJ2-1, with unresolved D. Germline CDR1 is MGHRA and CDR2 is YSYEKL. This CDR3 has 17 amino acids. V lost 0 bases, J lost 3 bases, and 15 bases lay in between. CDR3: CASSQDPYRLNYNEQFF. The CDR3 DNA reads TGCGCCAGCAGCCAAGATCCATATAGACTTAACTACAATGAGCAGTTCTTC.

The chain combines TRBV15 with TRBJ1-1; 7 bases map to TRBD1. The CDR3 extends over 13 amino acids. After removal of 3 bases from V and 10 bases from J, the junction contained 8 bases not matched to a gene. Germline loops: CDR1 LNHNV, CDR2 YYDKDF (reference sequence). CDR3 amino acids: CATSRDYQGVAFF. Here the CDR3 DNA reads TGTGCCACCAGCAGGGATTATCAGGGGGTAGCTTTCTTT.

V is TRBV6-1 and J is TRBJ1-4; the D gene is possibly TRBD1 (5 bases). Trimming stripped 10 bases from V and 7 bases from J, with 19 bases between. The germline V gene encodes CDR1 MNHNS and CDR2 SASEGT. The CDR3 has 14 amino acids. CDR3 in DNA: TGTGCCACTCTTCTCGGGGGAATGAGTGAAAAACTGTTTTTT. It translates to CATLLGGMSEKLFF.

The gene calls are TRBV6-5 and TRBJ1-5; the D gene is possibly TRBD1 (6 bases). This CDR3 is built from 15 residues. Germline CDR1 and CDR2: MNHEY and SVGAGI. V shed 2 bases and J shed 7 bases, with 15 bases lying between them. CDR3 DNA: TGTGCCAGCAGTTACCGGATGGGGGGGCGGCAGCCCCAGCATTTT. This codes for CASSYRMGGRQPQHF.

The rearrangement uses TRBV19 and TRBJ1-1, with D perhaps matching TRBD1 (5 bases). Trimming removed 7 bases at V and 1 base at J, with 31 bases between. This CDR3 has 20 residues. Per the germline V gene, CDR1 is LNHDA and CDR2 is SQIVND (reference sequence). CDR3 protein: CASTQGGGVWAGPENTEAFF. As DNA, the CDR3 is TGTGCCAGTACCCAAGGAGGAGGGGTTTGGGCAGGCCCGGAGAACACTGAAGCTTTCTTT.

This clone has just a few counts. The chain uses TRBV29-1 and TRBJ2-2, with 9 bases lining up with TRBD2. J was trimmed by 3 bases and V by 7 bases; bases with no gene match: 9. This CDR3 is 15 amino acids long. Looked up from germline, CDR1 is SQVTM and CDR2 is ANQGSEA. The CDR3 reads CSAGAASGDTGELFF. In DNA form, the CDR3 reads TGCAGCGCTGGGGCGGCTAGCGGGGACACCGGGGAGCTGTTTTTT.

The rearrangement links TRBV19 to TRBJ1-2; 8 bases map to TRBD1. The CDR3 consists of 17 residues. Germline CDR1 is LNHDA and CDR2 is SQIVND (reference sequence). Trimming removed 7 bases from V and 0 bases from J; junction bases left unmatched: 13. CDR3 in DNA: TGTGCCAGTAAGCTGGCAGGGGGCTTCTCAGCTAACTATGGCTACACCTTC. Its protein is CASKLAGGFSANYGYTF.

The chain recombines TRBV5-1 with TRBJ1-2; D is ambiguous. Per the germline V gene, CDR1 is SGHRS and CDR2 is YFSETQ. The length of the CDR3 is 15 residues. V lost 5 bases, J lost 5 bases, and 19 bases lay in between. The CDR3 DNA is TGCGCCAGCAGAGTAGCTTTGGACCGACTGTATGGCTACACCTTC. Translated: CASRVALDRLYGYTF.

CDR3 bases: TGTGCCAGCACCTCCGTCGCAACCTCGGCCTATGGCTACACCTTC. Translating gives CASTSVATSAYGYTF. The V call is TRBV11-2, the J call TRBJ1-2; no firm D call. Germline V lookup: CDR1 SGHAT, CDR2 FQNNGV. Trimming removed 7 bases at V and 4 bases at J, with 19 bases between. The CDR3 is 15 amino acids.

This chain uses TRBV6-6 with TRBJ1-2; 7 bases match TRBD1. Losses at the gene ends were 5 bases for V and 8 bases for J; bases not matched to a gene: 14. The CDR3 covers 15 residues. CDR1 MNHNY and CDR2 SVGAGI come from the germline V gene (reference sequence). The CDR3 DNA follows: TGTGCCAGCAGTCCTAGGGGACAGCCGCTGGGAGGCTACACCTTC. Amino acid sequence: CASSPRGQPLGGYTF.

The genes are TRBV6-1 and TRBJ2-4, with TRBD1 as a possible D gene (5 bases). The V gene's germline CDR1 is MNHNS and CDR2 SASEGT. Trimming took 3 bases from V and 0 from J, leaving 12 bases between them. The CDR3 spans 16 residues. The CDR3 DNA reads TGTGCCAGCAGTGAGTCGACAGCCGTAGCCAAAAACATTCAGTACTTC. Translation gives CASSESTAVAKNIQYF.